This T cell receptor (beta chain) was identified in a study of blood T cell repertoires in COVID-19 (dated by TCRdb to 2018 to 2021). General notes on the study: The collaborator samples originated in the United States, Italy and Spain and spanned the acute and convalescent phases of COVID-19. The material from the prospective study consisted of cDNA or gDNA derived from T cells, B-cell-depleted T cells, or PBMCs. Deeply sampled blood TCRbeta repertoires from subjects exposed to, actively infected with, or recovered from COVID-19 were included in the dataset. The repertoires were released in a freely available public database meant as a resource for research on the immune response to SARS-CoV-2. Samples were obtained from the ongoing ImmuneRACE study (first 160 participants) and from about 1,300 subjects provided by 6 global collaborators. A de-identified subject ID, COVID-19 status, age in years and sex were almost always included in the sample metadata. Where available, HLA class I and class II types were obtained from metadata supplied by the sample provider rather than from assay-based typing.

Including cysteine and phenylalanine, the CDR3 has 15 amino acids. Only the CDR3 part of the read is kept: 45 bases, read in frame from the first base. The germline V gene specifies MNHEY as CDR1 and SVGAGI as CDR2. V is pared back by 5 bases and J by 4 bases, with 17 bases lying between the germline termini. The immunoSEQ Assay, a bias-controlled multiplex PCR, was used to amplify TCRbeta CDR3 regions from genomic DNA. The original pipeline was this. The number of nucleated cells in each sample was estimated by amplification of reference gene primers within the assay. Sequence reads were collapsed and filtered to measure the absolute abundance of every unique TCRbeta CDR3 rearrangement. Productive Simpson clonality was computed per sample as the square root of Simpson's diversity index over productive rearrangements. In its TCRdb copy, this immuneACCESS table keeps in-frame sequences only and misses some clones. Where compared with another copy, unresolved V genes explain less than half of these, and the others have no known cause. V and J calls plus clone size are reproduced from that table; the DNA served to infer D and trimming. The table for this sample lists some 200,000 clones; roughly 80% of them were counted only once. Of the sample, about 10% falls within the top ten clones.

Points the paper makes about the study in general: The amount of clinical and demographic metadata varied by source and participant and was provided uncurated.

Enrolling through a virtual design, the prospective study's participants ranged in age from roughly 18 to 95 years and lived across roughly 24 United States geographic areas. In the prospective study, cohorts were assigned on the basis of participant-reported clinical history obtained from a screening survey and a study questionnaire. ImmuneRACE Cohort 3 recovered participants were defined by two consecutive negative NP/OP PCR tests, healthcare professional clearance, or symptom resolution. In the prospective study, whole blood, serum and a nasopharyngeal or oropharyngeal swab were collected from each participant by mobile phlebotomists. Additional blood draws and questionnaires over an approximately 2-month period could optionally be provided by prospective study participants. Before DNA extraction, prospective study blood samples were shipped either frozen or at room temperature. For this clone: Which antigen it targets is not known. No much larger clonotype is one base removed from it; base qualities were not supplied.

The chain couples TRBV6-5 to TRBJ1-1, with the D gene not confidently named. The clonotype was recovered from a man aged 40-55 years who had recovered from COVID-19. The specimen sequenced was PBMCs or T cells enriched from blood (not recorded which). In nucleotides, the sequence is TGTGCCAGCAGTAGTTCGACGGAGGGTGGCACTGAAGCTTTCTTT. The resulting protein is CASSSSTEGGTEAFF.